The clone carrying this T cell receptor (beta chain) appeared many times. The antigen remains unidentified. In germline, CDR1 is LNHDA, CDR2 SQIVND (reference sequence). The CDR3 consists of 14 residues. Between the trimmed V and J ends, which lost 5 bases and 8 bases, there was a span of 15 bases. The record originates from a study of T cell repertoires in cytomegalovirus infection. Overall study context: Peptides in the study included HLA-C-restricted and HLA-B-restricted CMV epitopes. CMV infection together with matching HLA type was indicated by public TCR beta signatures. Broader study findings: Carriers of CMV and the relevant HLA type were discriminated by public TCR beta frequency. CMV-specific TCR beta clonotypes restricted by HLA-C were the ones dominating the ex vivo response.

One entry per CDR3 protein, called by TCRdb with MiXCR from the reads. The sample includes approximately 120,000 distinct CDR3 sequences, about 30% of them seen just once. The V call is TRBV19, the J call TRBJ1-4; D is possibly TRBD1 (5 bases). This sample comprised CD8+ T cells from cultured PBMCs, obtained from culture after CMV antigen stimulation. The sequence was collected from a human donor in good health (CMV status not recorded). Some clones in this sample may be carry-over from other donors' samples. The CDR3 is CASSLDILEEKLFF. The CDR3 DNA is TGTGCCAGTAGTCTGGACATCCTTGAGGAAAAACTGTTTTTT.